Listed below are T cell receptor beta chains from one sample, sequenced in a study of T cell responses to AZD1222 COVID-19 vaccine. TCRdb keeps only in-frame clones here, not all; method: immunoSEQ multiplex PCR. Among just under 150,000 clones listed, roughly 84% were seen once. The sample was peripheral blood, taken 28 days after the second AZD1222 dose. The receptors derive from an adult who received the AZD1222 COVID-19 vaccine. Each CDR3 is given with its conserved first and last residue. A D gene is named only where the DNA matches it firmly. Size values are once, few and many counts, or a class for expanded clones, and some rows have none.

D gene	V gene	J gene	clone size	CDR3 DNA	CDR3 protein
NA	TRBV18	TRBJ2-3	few	TGTGCCAGCTCCCCGCGGGGAATAGGCACAGATACGCAGTATTTT	CASSPRGIGTDTQYF
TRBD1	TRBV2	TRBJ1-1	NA	TGTGCCAGCAGCCAAATCCGACAGGGCAACACTGAAGCTTTCTTT	CASSQIRQGNTEAFF
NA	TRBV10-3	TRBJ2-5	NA	TGTGCCATCAGTGGAGGCCCTCAAGAGACCCAGTACTTC	CAISGGPQETQYF
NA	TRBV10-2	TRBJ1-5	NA	TGCGCCAGCAGTCCCAGGGGAAATCAGCCCCAGCATTTT	CASSPRGNQPQHF
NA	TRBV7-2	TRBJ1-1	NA	TGTGCCAGCAGCTTAACTCCAGGGCTGAACACTGAAGCTTTCTTT	CASSLTPGLNTEAFF
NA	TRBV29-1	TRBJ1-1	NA	TGCAGCGCCCGGGACGCGAGTACTGAAGCTTTCTTT	CSARDASTEAFF
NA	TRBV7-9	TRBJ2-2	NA	TGTGCCAGCAGCTTGTACGGCACCGGGGAGCTGTTTTTT	CASSLYGTGELFF
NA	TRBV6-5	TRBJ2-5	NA	TGTGCCAGCTACAGCTCGGAGACCCAGTACTTC	CASYSSETQYF
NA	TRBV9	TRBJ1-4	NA	TGTGCCAGCAGCGCAACGTGGGGTGCTAATGAAAAACTGTTTTTT	CASSATWGANEKLFF
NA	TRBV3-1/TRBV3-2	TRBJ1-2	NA	TGCGCCAGCAGCCAAGGGTCCAATGGGTACCAGGGCTACACCTTC	CASSQGSNGYQGYTF
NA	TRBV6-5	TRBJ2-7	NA	TGTGCCAGCAGTTACAGCACGACCTACGAGCAGTACTTC	CASSYSTTYEQYF
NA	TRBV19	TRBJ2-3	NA	TGTGCCAGTAGTAAAAAGGGTACAGATACGCAGTATTTT	CASSKKGTDTQYF
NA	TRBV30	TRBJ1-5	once	TGTGCCTGGAGTGACGGCAATCAGCCCCAGCATTTT	CAWSDGNQPQHF
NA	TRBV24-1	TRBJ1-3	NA	TGTGCCACCAGTGATAGCCGGGGTTCTGGAAACACCATATATTTT	CATSDSRGSGNTIYF
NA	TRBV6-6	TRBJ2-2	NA	TGTGCCAGCAGTTACCGGCGGGGAACCACCGGGGAGCTGTTTTTT	CASSYRRGTTGELFF
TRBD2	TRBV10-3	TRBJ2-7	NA	TGTGCCAGCTCCAGACTAGCGGGGGCCTCCTACGAGCAGTACTTC	CASSRLAGASYEQYF
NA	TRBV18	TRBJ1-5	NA	TGTGCCAGCTCGCAAAACAGGGCAAGCGGGGGCAATCAGCCCCAGCATTTT	CASSQNRASGGNQPQHF
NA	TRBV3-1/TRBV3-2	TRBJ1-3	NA	TGTGCCAGCAGCCAAGCCGCTTCTGGAAACACCATATATTTT	CASSQAASGNTIYF
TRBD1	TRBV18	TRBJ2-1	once	TGTGCCAGCTCACCGTACAGGGGGAGCTCCTACAATGAGCAGTTCTTC	CASSPYRGSSYNEQFF
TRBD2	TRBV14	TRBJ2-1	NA	TGTGCCAGCAGCACGACTAGCGGGGGCGCCAGGGAGCAGTTCTTC	CASSTTSGGAREQFF
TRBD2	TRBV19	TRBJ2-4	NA	TGTGCCAGTACCTTAGCGGGGCTAGCCAAAAACATTCAGTACTTC	CASTLAGLAKNIQYF
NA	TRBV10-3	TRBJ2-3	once	TGTGCCATCACCAAGAATGGGTTCATCTCAGATACGCAGTATTTT	CAITKNGFISDTQYF
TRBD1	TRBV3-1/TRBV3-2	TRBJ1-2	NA	TGTGCCAGCAGCCGGCCCTTAGGTAGACAGGGTGGTTATGGCTACACCTTC	CASSRPLGRQGGYGYTF
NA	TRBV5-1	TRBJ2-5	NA	TGCGCCAGCAGCCAAGGACAACTAAAAGAGACCCAGTACTTC	CASSQGQLKETQYF
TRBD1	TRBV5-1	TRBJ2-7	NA	TGCGCCAGCAACTCTTGGGACAGGTCGAGCTCCTACGAGCAGTACTTC	CASNSWDRSSSYEQYF
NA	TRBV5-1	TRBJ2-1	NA	TGCGCCAGCAGGTTAGCGGAACCGTCCTACAATGAGCAGTTCTTC	CASRLAEPSYNEQFF
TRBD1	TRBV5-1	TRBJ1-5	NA	TGCGCCAGCAGCTCAGGGGGGGGCAATCAGCCCCAGCATTTT	CASSSGGGNQPQHF
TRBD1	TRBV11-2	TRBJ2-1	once	TGTGCCAGCAGGGGGACAGGGAACGAGCAGTTCTTC	CASRGTGNEQFF
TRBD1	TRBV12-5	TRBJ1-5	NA	TGTGCTAGTGGGACCGCGGACAGGAGATATCAGCCCCAGCATTTT	CASGTADRRYQPQHF
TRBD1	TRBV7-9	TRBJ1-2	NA	TGTGCCAGCAACGAGGGGGACAGAAATTATGGCTACACCTTC	CASNEGDRNYGYTF
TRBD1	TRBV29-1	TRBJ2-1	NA	TGCAGCGTTGAGGGGACAGGGGGGGTGTGGTACAATGAGCAGTTCTTC	CSVEGTGGVWYNEQFF
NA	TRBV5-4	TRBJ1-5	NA	TGTGCCAGCAGTTTTAAAGGGGGCAATCAGCCCCAGCATTTT	CASSFKGGNQPQHF
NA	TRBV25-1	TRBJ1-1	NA	TGTGCCAGCAAACGGGACACAATGAACACTGAAGCTTTCTTT	CASKRDTMNTEAFF
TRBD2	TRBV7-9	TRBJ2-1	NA	TGTGCCAGCAGCCCCCGGCTAGCGGTAGACAATGAGCAGTTCTTC	CASSPRLAVDNEQFF
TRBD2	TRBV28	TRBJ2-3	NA	TGTGCCAGCAGTTGGAGCGGGGGGCCTAATACGCAGTATTTT	CASSWSGGPNTQYF
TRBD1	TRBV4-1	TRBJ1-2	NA	TGCGCCAGCAGCCTGAGACAGGGCGGCAACTATGGCTACACCTTC	CASSLRQGGNYGYTF
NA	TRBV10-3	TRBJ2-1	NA	TGTGCCATCAGTGCGGGGAATGAGCAGTTCTTC	CAISAGNEQFF
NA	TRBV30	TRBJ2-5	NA	TGTGCCTGCTTAGCGGATCAAGAGACCCAGTACTTC	CACLADQETQYF
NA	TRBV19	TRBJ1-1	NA	TGTGCCAGTAGTATCCCCCAGGCTAGGAACACTGAAGCTTTCTTT	CASSIPQARNTEAFF
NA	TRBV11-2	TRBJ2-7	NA	TGTGCCAGCAGCTTAGATAGGGAGCTGGCAGGCACCTACGAGCAGTACTTC	CASSLDRELAGTYEQYF
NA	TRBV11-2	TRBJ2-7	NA	TGTGCCAGCAGCTTAAGAGTGGAGGGCCACGAGCAGTACTTC	CASSLRVEGHEQYF
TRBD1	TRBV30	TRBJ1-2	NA	TGTGCCTGGACGACAGGGAGCTATGGCTACACCTTC	CAWTTGSYGYTF
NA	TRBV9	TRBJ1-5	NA	TGTGCCAGCAGCGTTAATAGCAATCAGCCCCAGCATTTT	CASSVNSNQPQHF
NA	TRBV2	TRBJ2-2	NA	TGTGCCAGCGGGGGGCGGGCGGAAAAAACCGGGGAGCTGTTTTTT	CASGGRAEKTGELFF
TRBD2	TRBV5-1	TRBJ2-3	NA	TGCGCCAGCAGTCGTGAACGGGGGGGCAGGGATACGCAGTATTTT	CASSRERGGRDTQYF
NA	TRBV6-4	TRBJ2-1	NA	TGTGCCAGCAGTGCAGGGATTGGGGTTTACAATGAGCAGTTCTTC	CASSAGIGVYNEQFF
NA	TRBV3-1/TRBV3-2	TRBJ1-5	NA	TGTGCCAGCAGCCAAGAGGGGGGGCCTTATAGCAATCAGCCCCAGCATTTT	CASSQEGGPYSNQPQHF
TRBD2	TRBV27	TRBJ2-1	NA	TGTGCCAGCAGTCCGGGACTAGCGGGAACAAATGAGCAGTTCTTC	CASSPGLAGTNEQFF
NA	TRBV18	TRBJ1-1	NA	TGTGCCAGCTCACGGATCACAGTGAACACTGAAGCTTTCTTT	CASSRITVNTEAFF
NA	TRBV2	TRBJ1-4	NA	TGTGCCAGCAGAGGGTTTTCTAATGAAAAACTGTTTTTT	CASRGFSNEKLFF
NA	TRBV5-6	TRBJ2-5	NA	TGTGCCAGCAGCTTCGGACAGCGGGACCAGTACTTC	CASSFGQRDQYF